The clone carrying this T cell receptor beta chain was recorded once. This specimen belongs to a study of blood T cell repertoires in COVID-19. Study information: Sites across the United States, Italy and Spain contributed samples from acute and convalescent COVID-19. PBMCs, B-cell-depleted T cells, or T cells provided the cDNA or gDNA that made up the material.

Source study methods: It was from reference gene primer amplification that nucleated cell counts were estimated. Clones were read by immunoSEQ multiplex PCR, and TCRdb kept only the in-frame ones, dropping some. That table supplies the V and J calls and clone size; D and trimming were determined from the DNA. The sample holds 140,000 to 150,000 clones, about 90% seen once. CDR1 SGHRS and CDR2 YFSETQ come from the germline V gene. CDR3 length: 16 residues. V gave up 4 bases and J gave up 4 bases; unmatched junction bases: 10. The sequenced sample was peripheral blood. The TCR comes from a man aged 80 or over with acute or convalescent COVID-19. The chain carries TRBV5-1 and TRBJ2-2, with TRBD1 matching 7 bases. The CDR3 bases are TGCGCCAGCAGCCCACTGTCCGGGACAGCCACCGGGGAGCTGTTTTTT. As protein: CASSPLSGTATGELFF.